The entry below describes one T cell receptor (beta chain). What it binds is not known. Enrolled hyperthyroidism patients had a new diagnosis, a duration under 2 months, and an age of 18 to 65. Exclusion criteria comprised other autoimmune diseases, uncontrolled infections, pregnancy or lactation in patients. This entry comes from a study of Graves' ophthalmopathy and Graves' hyperthyroidism. With 2 bases removed from V and 7 bases from J, the gap between germline ends came to 11 bases. The CDR3 runs to 13 residues. Study-wide findings and caveats: The model reached 70.59% sensitivity and approximately 72% specificity for predicting ophthalmopathy progression. Detected in blood as well were most expanded thyroid clonotypes with frequency above 0.001.

TCR beta CDR3 regions were amplified from RNA transcripts. First-round RT-PCR employed HTBI primers, with a second-round multiplex PCR after it. TCRdb reprocessed the multiplex PCR reads with MiXCR, giving one entry per CDR3 protein. The table lists over a million distinct CDR3 sequences, about two fifths of them singletons. Sequencing was done on a sample of peripheral blood or thyroid tissue (not recorded which). The receptor comes from an adult man with Graves' hyperthyroidism. The chain uses TRBV12-3 or TRBV12-4 and TRBJ1-2; TRBD1 might be the D (5 bases). CDR3 amino acids: CASSLRGVSGYTF. The CDR3 region has the DNA TGTGCCAGCAGTTTAAGGGGAGTTAGTGGCTACACCTTC.